These 5 T cell receptor beta chains were sequenced from one sample in a study of CD8 T cells in ankylosing spondylitis. MiXCR was run by TCRdb on the 5' RACE reads, yielding one entry per CDR3 protein. The sample lists under 450,000 distinct CDR3 sequences, roughly 15% occurring once. No antigens are known for them. Study-level findings and limits: There was a TCR beta motif, made of 7 to 9 highly homologous variants, that appeared characteristic of ankylosing spondylitis blood.

Sequencing used blood, either unsorted or a sorted T cell fraction (not recorded which). Source of these receptors: a male donor with ankylosing spondylitis.

The table lists this clonotype with many counts. The chain uses TRBV12-3 or TRBV12-4 and TRBJ1-1; D is unresolved. Trimming took off 5 bases at V and 2 bases at J, with 3 bases between the two ends. The CDR3 contains 11 residues. The CDR3 region is CASSINTEAFF. The CDR3 nucleotides read TGTGCCAGCAGTATTAACACTGAAGCTTTCTTT.

This clonotype appeared many times. The chain recombines TRBV5-1 with TRBJ2-7, with D maybe TRBD1 (6 bases). The V end lost 3 bases, the J end lost 6 bases, and 16 bases lay between the germline ends. From germline, CDR1 is SGHRS and CDR2 YFSETQ. The CDR3 has 14 amino acids. CDR3 bases: TGCGCCAGCAGCTCGACAGGCCCAAGAACCGAGCAGTACTTC. Translating gives CASSSTGPRTEQYF.

The chain couples TRBV29-1 to TRBJ1-4, with 9 bases identical to TRBD1. The trim removed 4 bases at V and 8 bases at J, leaving 8 bases unmatched. CDR1 and CDR2 (germline): SQVTM, ANQGSEA. The CDR3 runs 14 residues. The CDR3 reads CSVGTVTGGEKLFF. The DNA for the CDR3 is TGCAGCGTTGGAACAGTGACAGGGGGAGAAAAACTGTTTTTT.

The genes are TRBV28 and TRBJ2-3; a weak D match, TRBD2 (6 bases). V was pared by 5 bases and J by 3 bases, with 15 bases between. This CDR3 is 15 amino acids long. The germline CDR1 and CDR2 sequences are MDHEN and SYDVKM. The DNA for the CDR3 is TGTGCCAGCAGTGCCCGGGACTGGGAGACAGATACGCAGTATTTT. Translation: CASSARDWETDTQYF. Looking up the rest from reference TRBV28 and TRBJ2-3 gives the full variable domain: DVKVTQSSRYLVKRTGEKVFLECVQDMDHENMFWYRQDPGLGLRLIYFSYDVKMKEKGDIPEGYSVSREKKERFSLILESASTNQTSMYLCASSARDWETDTQYFGPGTRLTVL.

The sample holds many counts of this clonotype. The CDR3 loop is CASSLVAGAYHNEQFF. The CDR3 DNA reads as TGCGCCAGCAGCTTGGTAGCGGGTGCCTACCACAATGAGCAGTTCTTC. The genes are TRBV5-1 and TRBJ2-1; 7 bases are a match to TRBD2. Germline CDR1 SGHRS, CDR2 YFSETQ. Losses at the gene ends were 0 bases for V and 5 bases for J; bases not matched to a gene: 8. This CDR3 has 16 residues.